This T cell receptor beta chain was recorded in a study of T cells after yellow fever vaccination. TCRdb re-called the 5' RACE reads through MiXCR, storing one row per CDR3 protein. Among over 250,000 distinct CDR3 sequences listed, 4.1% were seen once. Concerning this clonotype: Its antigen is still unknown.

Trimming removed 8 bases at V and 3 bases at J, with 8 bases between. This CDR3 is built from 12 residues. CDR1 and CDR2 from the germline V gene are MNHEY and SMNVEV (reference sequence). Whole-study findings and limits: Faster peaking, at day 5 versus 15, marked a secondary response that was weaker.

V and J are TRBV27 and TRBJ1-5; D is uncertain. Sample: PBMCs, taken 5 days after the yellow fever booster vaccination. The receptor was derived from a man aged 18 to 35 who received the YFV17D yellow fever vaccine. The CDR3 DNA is TGTGCCAGCGGAGGGCACAATCAGCCCCAGCATTTT. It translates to CASGGHNQPQHF.